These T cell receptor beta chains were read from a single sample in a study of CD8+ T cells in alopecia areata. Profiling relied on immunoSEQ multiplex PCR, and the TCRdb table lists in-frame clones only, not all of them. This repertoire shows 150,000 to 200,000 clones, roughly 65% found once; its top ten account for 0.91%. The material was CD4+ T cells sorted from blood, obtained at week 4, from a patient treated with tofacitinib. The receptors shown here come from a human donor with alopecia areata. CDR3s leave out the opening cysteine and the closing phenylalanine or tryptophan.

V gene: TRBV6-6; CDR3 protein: ASSYSGRGNEQF
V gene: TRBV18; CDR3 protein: ASSSGGRGSNQPQH
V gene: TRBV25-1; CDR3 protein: ASTSMGPAGYT
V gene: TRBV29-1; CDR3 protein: SVRAATYEQY
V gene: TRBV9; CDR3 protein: ASSVGQLQETQY
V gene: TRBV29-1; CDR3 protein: SVGQAHEQY
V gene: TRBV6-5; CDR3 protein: ASSYIVGGGEQY
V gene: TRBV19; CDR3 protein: ASSTTGANTEAF
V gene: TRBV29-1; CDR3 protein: SVSDWQETQY
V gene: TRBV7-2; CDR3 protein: ASSPRRGNSPLH
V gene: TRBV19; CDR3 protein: ASSMTGQGNSPLH
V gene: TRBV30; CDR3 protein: AWSGGSGLNTEAF
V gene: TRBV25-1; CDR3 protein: ASSDPVEQY
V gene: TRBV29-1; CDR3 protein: SVGPVGGNTGELF
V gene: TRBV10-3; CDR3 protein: ATNRGRQETQY
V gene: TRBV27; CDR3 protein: ASSPGTGRGDTEAF
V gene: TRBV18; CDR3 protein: ASSRTGGRNQPQH
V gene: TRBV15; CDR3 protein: ATSRGLGTGNYGYT
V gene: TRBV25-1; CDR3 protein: ARIYNSPLH
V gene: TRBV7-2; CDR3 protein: ASSLWRGQGYGYT
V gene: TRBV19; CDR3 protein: ASSNSRSTEAF
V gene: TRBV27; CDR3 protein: ASSLSGQYGYT
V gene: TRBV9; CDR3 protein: ASSVGGSGANVLT
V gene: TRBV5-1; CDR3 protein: ASSLGGVQETQY
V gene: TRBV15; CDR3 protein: ATSSGGRGRTDTQY
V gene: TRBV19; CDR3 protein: ASSLGTSTDTQY
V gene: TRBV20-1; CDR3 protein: SAPFGNTIY
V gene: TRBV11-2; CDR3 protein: ASSLTGGDGYT
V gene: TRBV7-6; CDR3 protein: ASSRGPGTDTQY
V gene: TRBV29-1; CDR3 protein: SVSQANKRLGGYT
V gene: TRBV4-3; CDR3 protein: ASSQETGVGLGQPQH
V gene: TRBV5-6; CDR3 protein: ASSLAPRDTEAF
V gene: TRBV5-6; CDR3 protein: ASSFQSNYGYT
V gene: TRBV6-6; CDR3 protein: ASSYGSAKGSQPQH
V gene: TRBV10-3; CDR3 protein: AISERAGNEQF
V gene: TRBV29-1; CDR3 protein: STVSGANVLT
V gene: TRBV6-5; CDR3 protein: ASSYTANYGYT